This T cell receptor (beta chain) was documented in a study of cytomegalovirus exposure and HLA in healthy donors. The PCR made use of 60 Vbeta and 13 Jbeta primers. TCRdb keeps only in-frame clones here, not all; method: immunoSEQ multiplex PCR. The data show approximately 96,000 clones, with around two thirds seen just once and about 1.8% held by the top ten. Germline V gene lookup returns CDR1 MDHEN and CDR2 SYDVKM. There are 15 residues in the CDR3. The V and J ends lost 2 bases and 7 bases, in that order; junction bases with no gene match: 3. Sequenced: PBMCs. The TCR was taken from a male donor in good health and CMV-seronegative. The rearrangement uses TRBV28 and TRBJ1-6; TRBD1 aligns across 9 bases. For the CDR3, the DNA is TGTGCCAGCAGTTTAGGAGACAGGGGGAATTCACCCCTCCACTTT. It specifies CASSLGDRGNSPLHF.